This TCR beta chain was profiled in a study of Graves' ophthalmopathy and Graves' hyperthyroidism. This CDR3 is 10 amino acids long. Germline-derived CDR1 and CDR2 are DFQATT and SNEGSKA (reference sequence). V was shortened by 5 bases and J by 8 bases, with 9 bases between the two germline ends. Note on this clonotype: Antigen specificity is unknown.

Having ophthalmopathy, the donors showed moderate-to-severe activity, CAS ≥3 and NOSPECS ≥4, with disease lasting under 3 months. Other autoimmune diseases, uncontrolled infections, pregnancy and lactation each led to patient exclusion. CDR3 regions of TCR beta were amplified from RNA transcripts. First-round RT-PCR relied on HTBI primers, and a second-round multiplex PCR came next. TCRdb ran MiXCR on the multiplex PCR reads and lists one entry per CDR3 protein. Here the sample spans 240,000 or so distinct CDR3 sequences, roughly 50% being singletons. Study conclusions and caveats: A roughly 83% specificity and just under 90% sensitivity were achieved by a 13-signature model that separated ophthalmopathy from stable hyperthyroidism. The majority of expanded thyroid clonotypes above 0.001 frequency also occurred in blood.

The sequenced sample consisted of peripheral blood. The TCR was taken from an adult man with Graves' ophthalmopathy. J is TRBJ1-2 and V is TRBV20-1; D gene unclear. The CDR3 is CSAPFRGYTF. For the CDR3, the DNA is TGCAGTGCTCCTTTTAGGGGCTACACCTTC.